This T cell receptor (beta chain) was captured by sequencing in a study of shared clonotypes between healthy human individuals. The CDR3 runs to 16 residues. Trimming stripped 4 bases from V and 1 base from J, with 13 bases between. The germline gives CDR1 MNHEY, CDR2 SVGAGI. The study, taken as a whole, reports: Donors were few, which limited the genetic and exposure-history diversity represented.

Several immunoSEQ plates held equal portions of the genomic DNA taken from each subset. The protocol was immunoSEQ multiplex PCR, while the TCRdb copy is restricted to in-frame clones and leaves out a portion. The sample includes approximately 2,000,000 clones, 93% of them seen just once. On this clone itself: Its antigen is undetermined.

The naive CD8 subset, CD45RO-negative cells positively selected for CCR7, excluded terminally differentiated effector memory CD45RA+ cells. The TCR was taken from a man aged 18 to 29 in good health. Some clones in this sample may be carry-over from other donors' samples. The sample consisted of naive CD8+ T cells from PBMCs. The rearrangement joins TRBV6-5 to TRBJ1-4; a weak D match, TRBD1 (6 bases). CDR3 bases: TGTGCCAGCAGTTCTGGGGGCTGGGAAACTAATGAAAAACTGTTTTTT. Translating it yields CASSSGGWETNEKLFF.